A selection of T cell receptor beta chains follows, all from one sample in a study of blood T cell repertoires in COVID-19. Assay: immunoSEQ multiplex PCR; the TCRdb copy retains only in-frame clones and omits some. The sample yields 310,000 or so clones, approximately 91% seen once. Sequencing input: PBMCs or T cells enriched from blood (not recorded which). These receptor sequences come from a woman in her thirties or forties who had recovered from COVID-19. CDR3s include the opening cysteine and the closing phenylalanine or tryptophan. Fields, in order: J gene, V gene, D gene, clone size, CDR3 protein, CDR3 DNA. The D gene is left open where the match is weak. Size is stated for part of the rows, as once, few or many counts, or as a class when the clone is expanded.

TRBJ2-3	TRBV7-8	-	-	CASSLVPGITDTQYF	TGTGCCAGCAGCTTAGTCCCGGGGATCACAGATACGCAGTATTTT
TRBJ1-2	TRBV9	TRBD1	-	CASNRDRGFYGYTF	TGTGCCAGCAACCGGGACAGGGGTTTCTATGGCTACACCTTC
TRBJ2-1	TRBV24-1	-	-	CATSDGEGTLDDVLSSYNEQFF	TGTGCCACCAGTGATGGGGAAGGGACATTGGACGATGTTCTAAGCTCCTACAATGAGCAGTTCTTC
TRBJ1-6	TRBV6-4	TRBD1	-	CANLQGSHSPLHF	TGTGCCAACCTACAGGGGTCCCATTCACCCCTCCACTTT
TRBJ2-7	TRBV6-5	-	-	CASSYSSSNYEQYF	TGTGCCAGCAGTTACTCGAGCTCCAACTACGAGCAGTACTTC
TRBJ1-2	TRBV18	-	-	CASSPPTGGGYTF	TGTGCCAGCTCACCACCGACGGGTGGTGGCTACACCTTC
TRBJ2-1	TRBV15	TRBD2	-	CATSNRGLVGNEQFF	TGTGCCACCAGCAACCGAGGACTAGTCGGCAATGAGCAGTTCTTC
TRBJ1-1	TRBV29-1	-	-	CSVPGHTNTEAFF	TGCAGCGTCCCGGGACACACGAACACTGAAGCTTTCTTT
TRBJ1-1	TRBV5-1	TRBD1	-	CASSAGTDTEAFF	TGCGCCAGCAGCGCTGGGACAGACACTGAAGCTTTCTTT
TRBJ1-5	TRBV12-5	-	-	CASGSGVEQPQHF	TGTGCTAGTGGTTCGGGGGTAGAGCAGCCCCAGCATTTT
TRBJ2-6	TRBV28	-	-	CASSSPGSGANVLTF	TGTGCCAGCAGTTCCCCGGGGTCTGGGGCCAACGTCCTGACTTTC
TRBJ2-5	TRBV18	-	-	CASSPPKRPPEGEETQYF	TGTGCCAGCTCACCACCGAAGCGCCCTCCAGAAGGGGAAGAGACCCAGTACTTC
TRBJ2-7	TRBV10-3	TRBD2	-	CAISPRGGTSGSPYEQYF	TGTGCCATCAGTCCCCGCGGAGGGACTAGCGGGAGCCCCTACGAGCAGTACTTC
TRBJ2-1	TRBV7-2	-	-	CASSLELTYNEQFF	TGTGCCAGCAGCTTAGAACTGACTTACAATGAGCAGTTCTTC
TRBJ2-1	TRBV24-1	TRBD1	-	CATGDRAYNEQFF	TGTGCCACCGGGGACAGGGCCTACAATGAGCAGTTCTTC
TRBJ2-7	TRBV9	-	-	CASGGGGYEQYF	TGTGCCAGCGGGGGAGGGGGCTACGAGCAGTACTTC
TRBJ1-1	TRBV5-1	-	-	CASSLDIGGKAFF	TGCGCCAGCAGCTTGGACATAGGGGGAAAAGCTTTCTTT
TRBJ2-1	TRBV9	-	-	CASSVVETDANEQFF	TGTGCCAGCAGCGTAGTGGAGACTGATGCCAATGAGCAGTTCTTC
TRBJ1-6	TRBV6-2/TRBV6-3	TRBD1	once	CASSFKTGQGSPLHF	TGTGCCAGCAGTTTCAAGACAGGGCAAGGCTCACCCCTCCACTTT
TRBJ2-3	TRBV18	TRBD1	few	CASSPAGGPADTQYF	TGTGCCAGCTCACCCGCAGGGGGTCCCGCAGATACGCAGTATTTT
TRBJ1-2	TRBV30	-	-	CACKDRNYGYTF	TGTGCCTGCAAGGACAGAAACTATGGCTACACCTTC
TRBJ1-2	TRBV5-1	-	many	CASSLAGDGYTF	TGCGCCAGCAGCTTGGCCGGGGATGGCTACACCTTC
TRBJ2-5	TRBV28	TRBD1	-	CASSLRQGIVETQYF	TGTGCCAGCAGTTTAAGACAGGGGATAGTAGAGACCCAGTACTTC
TRBJ2-3	TRBV5-1	-	few	CASSSDRPTDTQYF	TGCGCCAGCAGCTCAGACAGGCCCACAGATACGCAGTATTTT
TRBJ1-3	TRBV28	-	few	CASSSLEQSTGNTIYF	TGTGCCAGCAGTTCCCTCGAACAGTCCACTGGAAACACCATATATTTT
TRBJ2-6	TRBV4-2	TRBD2	-	CFRGVSGANVLTF	TGTTTTCGGGGGGTGTCTGGGGCCAACGTCCTGACTTTC
TRBJ2-3	TRBV2	TRBD1	-	CASSAEDRGTDTQYF	TGTGCCAGCAGTGCGGAGGACAGGGGCACAGATACGCAGTATTTT
TRBJ1-6	TRBV9	-	-	CASSPVGASTYNSPLHF	TGTGCCAGCAGCCCGGTGGGGGCCTCAACCTATAATTCACCCCTCCACTTT
TRBJ1-1	TRBV7-2	TRBD1	-	CASSSAGGGNTEAFF	TGTGCCAGCAGCAGCGCAGGGGGAGGGAACACTGAAGCTTTCTTT
TRBJ2-5	TRBV3-1/TRBV3-2	TRBD2	-	CASSPKVPSGRETQYF	TGTGCCAGCAGCCCCAAGGTGCCTAGCGGGAGGGAGACCCAGTACTTC
TRBJ2-4	TRBV5-1	-	once	CASSLGVETAKNIQYF	TGCGCCAGCAGCTTGGGAGTTGAAACCGCCAAAAACATTCAGTACTTC
TRBJ2-3	TRBV7-2	TRBD2	once	CASSLNPAGSTDTQYF	TGTGCCAGCAGCTTAAATCCAGCGGGGAGCACAGATACGCAGTATTTT
TRBJ2-1	TRBV5-8	TRBD2	-	CASSLGLAVDNEQFF	TGTGCCAGCAGCTTGGGGCTAGCGGTCGACAATGAGCAGTTCTTC
TRBJ2-2	TRBV3-1/TRBV3-2	-	-	CASSSPGTGELFF	TGTGCCAGCAGTTCCCCCGGCACCGGGGAGCTGTTTTTT
TRBJ2-5	TRBV11-2	TRBD2	-	CASSLRGGLAETQYF	TGTGCCAGCAGCTTAAGGGGGGGACTAGCGGAGACCCAGTACTTC
TRBJ2-6	TRBV7-3	-	-	CASSPDFSGANVLTF	TGTGCCAGCAGCCCAGACTTCTCTGGGGCCAACGTCCTGACTTTC
TRBJ1-2	TRBV9	TRBD1	once	CASSVGTASNYGYTF	TGTGCCAGCAGCGTCGGGACAGCATCTAACTATGGCTACACCTTC
TRBJ1-3	TRBV30	-	-	CAWASGNTIYF	TGTGCCTGGGCCAGTGGAAACACCATATATTTT
TRBJ1-2	TRBV29-1	-	-	CSVEVVYVGYTF	TGCAGCGTTGAAGTAGTTTACGTTGGCTACACCTTC
TRBJ2-1	TRBV7-2	-	-	CASSLGAGFGEQFF	TGTGCCAGCAGCTTAGGGGCGGGCTTCGGTGAGCAGTTCTTC
TRBJ2-1	TRBV15	-	-	CATSSAQGSYNEQFF	TGTGCCACCAGCAGCGCCCAGGGATCCTACAATGAGCAGTTCTTC
TRBJ1-1	TRBV19	-	-	CASSNTGNTEAFF	TGTGCCAGTAGCAATACAGGGAACACTGAAGCTTTCTTT
TRBJ2-3	TRBV5-6	TRBD1	-	CASSLFGTGTDTQYF	TGTGCCAGCAGCTTGTTCGGGACAGGGACAGATACGCAGTATTTT
TRBJ2-5	TRBV7-8	-	-	CASSWALDSETQYF	TGTGCCAGCAGCTGGGCCTTAGATTCAGAGACCCAGTACTTC
TRBJ1-2	TRBV6-5	-	-	CASSRRTAGRDGYTF	TGTGCCAGCAGTCGAAGGACAGCTGGCCGGGATGGCTACACCTTC
TRBJ1-2	TRBV11-1	TRBD1	-	CASSPSGQVWGYTF	TGTGCCAGCAGCCCTTCGGGACAGGTCTGGGGCTACACCTTC
TRBJ1-5	TRBV6-5	TRBD1	-	CASSLRDRHQPQHF	TGTGCCAGCAGCCTCCGGGACAGACATCAGCCCCAGCATTTT
TRBJ2-2	TRBV6-5	-	-	CASSYVRGGTGELFF	TGTGCCAGCAGTTACGTCAGGGGTGGCACCGGGGAGCTGTTTTTT
TRBJ2-7	TRBV30	TRBD2	-	CAWSWTSNEQYF	TGTGCCTGGAGTTGGACTAGCAACGAGCAGTACTTC
TRBJ2-7	TRBV6-6	TRBD2	-	CASSTTTAGVSYEQYF	TGTGCCAGCAGTACGACTACGGCGGGGGTCTCCTACGAGCAGTACTTC
TRBJ1-1	TRBV27	TRBD1	-	CASSLNRGIENTEAFF	TGTGCCAGCAGTTTGAACAGGGGGATCGAGAACACTGAAGCTTTCTTT
TRBJ1-1	TRBV15	-	-	CATSRDGPGGTEAFF	TGTGCCACCAGCAGAGATGGGCCGGGGGGGACTGAAGCTTTCTTT
TRBJ2-5	TRBV7-9	TRBD2	-	CASSLSLAGGGETQYF	TGTGCCAGCAGCTTAAGTCTAGCGGGAGGTGGGGAGACCCAGTACTTC
TRBJ1-2	TRBV28	TRBD1	-	CASSFRDRDIYGYTF	TGTGCCAGCAGTTTCCGGGACAGGGACATCTATGGCTACACCTTC
TRBJ2-7	TRBV28	-	-	CASSLSTDYEQYF	TGTGCCAGCAGTTTATCGACAGACTACGAGCAGTACTTC
TRBJ1-3	TRBV7-2	-	-	CASSPGGGALNTIYF	TGTGCCAGCAGCCCCGGGGGAGGGGCCCTAAACACCATATATTTT
TRBJ1-4	TRBV7-2	TRBD1	-	CASSWSVKGAAVNEKLFF	TGTGCCAGCAGCTGGTCGGTAAAGGGGGCTGCTGTTAATGAAAAACTGTTTTTT
TRBJ2-7	TRBV10-3	TRBD2	-	CAISEGLAGNEQYF	TGTGCCATCAGTGAGGGACTAGCGGGAAACGAGCAGTACTTC
TRBJ1-2	TRBV7-3	TRBD1	-	CASSLQDRGIEGYTF	TGTGCCAGCAGCTTACAGGACAGGGGAATAGAAGGCTACACCTTC